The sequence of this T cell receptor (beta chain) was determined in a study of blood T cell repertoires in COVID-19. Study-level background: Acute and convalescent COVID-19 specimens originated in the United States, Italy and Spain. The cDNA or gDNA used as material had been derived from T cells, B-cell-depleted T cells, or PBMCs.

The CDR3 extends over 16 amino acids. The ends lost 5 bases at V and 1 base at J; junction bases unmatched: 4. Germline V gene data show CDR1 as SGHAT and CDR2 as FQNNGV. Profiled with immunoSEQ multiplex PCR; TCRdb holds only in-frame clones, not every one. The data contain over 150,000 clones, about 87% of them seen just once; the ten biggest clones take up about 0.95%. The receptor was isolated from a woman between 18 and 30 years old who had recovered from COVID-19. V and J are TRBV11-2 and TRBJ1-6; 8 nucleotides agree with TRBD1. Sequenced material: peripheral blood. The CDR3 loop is CASSARTGSYNSPLHF. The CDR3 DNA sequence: TGTGCCAGCAGCGCTAGGACAGGGTCCTATAATTCACCCCTCCACTTT.